This T cell receptor (beta chain) was captured by sequencing in a study of shared T cell receptors in the human thymus. Method: immunoSEQ multiplex PCR; TCRdb's copy keeps in-frame clones and lacks some. The sample includes some 640,000 clones, about 89% seen only once; the top ten take 0.0094%. Per germline, CDR1 LGHNA and CDR2 YNFKEQ. J was trimmed by 3 bases and V by 3 bases; bases with no gene match: 6. The CDR3 loop spans 16 amino acids. A further study also used this sample, focusing on human thymus T cells.

Sequencing was carried out using thymocytes. The receptor was isolated from a boy less than two years old with a congenital heart defect. This chain joins TRBV4-2 and TRBJ2-3, with 10 bases fitting TRBD2. The CDR3 region has the DNA TGTGCCAGCAGCCACAAACTAGCGGGGCTGACAGATACGCAGTATTTT. As protein: CASSHKLAGLTDTQYF.